The sequence of this TCR beta chain was determined in a study of blood T cells in healthy people across ages. This clonotype has more than one count but fewer than ten. As yet, its antigen is unknown. Healthy Caucasian individuals from Russia aged about 6 to 100 served as donors. Regarding the study as a whole: More naive CD4+ cells and higher diversity were found in long-lived than in aged donors. Not knowing donor CMV status may have confounded expanded clonotype changes.

A second roughly 7 to 11 cycle PCR used barcoded and J-beta primers. TCRdb re-analysed the 5' RACE reads in MiXCR, keeping a single row per CDR3 protein. The data contain 800,000 to 950,000 distinct CDR3 sequences, roughly 28% of them seen just once; the ten biggest clones take up 10%. CDR1 is MGHDK and CDR2 is SYGVNS in the germline V gene. The germline V and J ends were trimmed by 1 base and 8 bases, with 14 bases remaining between them. The CDR3 is made up of 14 amino acids. These same data were also listed under a study on T cells of mothers and their children. As that report states: About 6 children, together with their three healthy Caucasian mothers, made up the donors.

This receptor was identified in a woman between 40 and 50 years old in good health. Sequencing was carried out using blood. The chain links TRBV25-1 to TRBJ1-1; unclear D gene. The CDR3 DNA reads TGTGCCAGCAGTGAATCCCGAGCGGTCCCAGAAGCTTTCTTT. It codes for CASSESRAVPEAFF.